The clone carrying this T cell receptor beta chain showed up just once. Its antigen is still unknown. These data come from a study of Ad26.COV2.S vaccination and SARS-CoV-2 variants. Study summary: The donor belonged to the COV1001 Ad26.COV2.S trial arm. Findings and limits, study-wide: TCR breadth and depth estimates may have understated total T cell responses. Post-vaccination breadth of spike-specific CD8+ and CD4+ T cell responses was reportedly substantial.

The treatment was: roughly 18 received Ad26.COV2.S at low or high dose, single or two shots; a few received placebo; per-sample allocation not given. At day 63 after the first vaccine or placebo injection, samples were drawn. The CDR3 totals 10 residues. V was pared by 6 bases and J by 9 bases, with 11 bases between. Germline CDR1 DFQATT, CDR2 SNEGSKA (reference sequence). Profiled with immunoSEQ multiplex PCR; TCRdb holds only in-frame clones, not every one. The sample records fewer than 800,000 clones, approximately 88% being singletons. This sample comprised peripheral blood, obtained in a trial of Ad26.COV2.S vaccine versus placebo. The receptor was isolated from a person aged 18-60 years who received the Ad26.COV2.S COVID-19 vaccine or a placebo. The chain is built from TRBV20-1 and TRBJ1-1, with D unresolved. The CDR3 loop reads CSARGHQAFF. CDR3 DNA: TGCAGTGCCCGAGGTCATCAAGCTTTCTTT.